Detailed here is one T cell receptor (beta chain). This sample was included in a study of blood T cell repertoires in COVID-19. About the study: Samples taken during acute and convalescent COVID-19 were collected in the United States, Italy and Spain. In each case, the material was cDNA or gDNA derived from T cells, B-cell-depleted T cells, or PBMCs.

The J segment lost 8 bases and the V segment lost 7 bases, leaving 11 bases of the junction unmatched. The CDR3 contains 14 residues. Germline CDR1 and CDR2: LNHDA and SQIVND (reference sequence). Original processing notes: Quantification of nucleated cells was approximated via reference gene primer amplification. Profiling relied on immunoSEQ multiplex PCR, and the TCRdb table lists in-frame clones only, not all of them. The V and J calls and clone size were taken over from that table, and D and trimming were inferred from the DNA. The repertoire has 55,000 to 75,000 clones, around 82% of them found once; the top ten carry about 16%.

This TCR was recovered from a man of 80 years or more with active COVID-19. This sequence joins TRBV19 and TRBJ2-1, with 7 nucleotides matching TRBD2. The sequenced material came from peripheral blood. Here the CDR3 reads CASNGLVGGDEQFF. CDR3 bases: TGTGCCAGTAACGGACTAGTGGGAGGGGATGAGCAGTTCTTC.